The source of this T cell receptor beta chain is a study of chemoradiotherapy in HPV16-positive cancers. Findings of the study overall: Non-HPV-specific T cells did not expand in tumors during treatment, whereas candidate HPV-specific clones and E7-related motifs did.

Germline V CDR1 and CDR2: LNHDA, SQIVND (reference sequence). This CDR3 region has 13 residues. J was trimmed by 11 bases and V by 4 bases; bases with no gene match: 8. With regard to this clone: Its antigen is unidentified.

Using immunoSEQ multiplex PCR, the repertoire was profiled, and TCRdb retains in-frame clones only, with some absent. Of some 6,600 clones listed, more than 65% are singletons. This specimen consisted of tumor tissue, obtained from a patient who underwent chemoradiotherapy. This sequence joins TRBV19 and TRBJ1-1, with 9 bases lining up with TRBD1. This receptor was taken from a human donor with HPV-associated anogenital cancer. In nucleotides, the CDR3 is TGTGCCAGTAGTACACCGGGACAGGGCGGCGCTTTCTTT. Residues: CASSTPGQGGAFF.